This T cell receptor beta chain originates from a study of shared clonotypes between healthy human individuals. Some clones are missing from TCRdb's copy, which holds only in-frame ones; the method was immunoSEQ multiplex PCR. The sample records about 580,000 clones, 95% to 98% being singletons. CD8 cells regarded as naive lacked CD45RO, were positively chosen for CCR7, and omitted terminally differentiated effector memory CD45RA+ cells. V was pared by 0 bases and J by 6 bases, with 7 bases of the junction left unmatched. The length of the CDR3 is 17 residues. Germline-derived CDR1 and CDR2 are SGHAT and FQNNGV.

V is TRBV11-2 and J is TRBJ2-2, with 10 bases matching TRBD1. The specimen was naive CD8+ T cells sorted from blood. The receptor's source is a young man in good health. CDR3: CASSLDWDRGRSGELFF. The CDR3 DNA reads as TGTGCCAGCAGCTTAGATTGGGACAGGGGTAGATCCGGGGAGCTGTTTTTT. The variable domain in full, with the rest retrieved from reference TRBV11-2 and TRBJ2-2, is EAGVAQSPRYKIIEKRQSVAFWCNPISGHATLYWYQQILGQGPKLLIQFQNNGVVDDSQLPKDRFSAERLKGVDSTLKIQPAKLEDSAVYLCASSLDWDRGRSGELFFGEGSRLTVL.